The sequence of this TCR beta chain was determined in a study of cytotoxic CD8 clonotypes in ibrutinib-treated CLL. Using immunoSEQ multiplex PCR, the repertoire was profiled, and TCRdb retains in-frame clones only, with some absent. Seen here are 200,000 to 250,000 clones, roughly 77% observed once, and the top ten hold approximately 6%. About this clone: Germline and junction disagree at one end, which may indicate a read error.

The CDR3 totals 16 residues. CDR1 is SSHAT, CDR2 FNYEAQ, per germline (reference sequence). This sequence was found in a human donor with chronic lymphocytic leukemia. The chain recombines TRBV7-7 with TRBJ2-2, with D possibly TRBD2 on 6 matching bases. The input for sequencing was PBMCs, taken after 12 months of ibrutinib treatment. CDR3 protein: CASSLGLQLNTGELFF. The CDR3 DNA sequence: TGTGCTAGCAGCCTCGGACTACAGCTGAACACCGGGGAGCTGTTTTTT.